Below are 31 T cell receptor beta chains sequenced from a single sample in a study of tissue T cells after allogeneic stem cell transplantation (dated by TCRdb to 2021 to 2024). Preparation of the library involved the immunoSEQ multiplex PCR assay. TCRdb obtained this table from immuneACCESS and retained in-frame rearrangements with V and J assigned. These tables miss some clones; where compared with another copy, unresolved V genes account for less than half of the shortfall, and the remainder is unexplained. The sample has roughly 8,100 clones on record, 35% to 40% of them singletons. 5.5% to 8% of the sample belongs to the ten largest clones. The sample's time point, from its label and the paper: mouse harvest day 14 after allogeneic transplant. Mouse grafts combined 10^7 T-cell-depleted bone marrow cells with 10^6 splenic CD5+ T cells, given via tail vein injection. Sample: skin. The receptors derive from a female BALB/c mouse given C57BL/6 T cells with graft-versus-host disease after an allogeneic hematopoietic cell transplant.

This clone was detected only a few times. Genes and germline are mouse. The CDR3 goes on 1 residue after the read ends, and that part is filled in from the germline J gene. The rearrangement joins TRBV26 to TRBJ1-2; D gene uncertain. The CDR3 runs to 14 residues. Germline assignment: CDR1 KGHPV and CDR2 FQNQEV (reference sequence). Trimming pared 2 bases from V and 0 bases from J, leaving 7 bases between. The sequenced CDR3 bases are TGTGCCAGCAGTCTGAACACTGCAAACTCCGACTACACC. Translation gives CASSLNTANSDYT. The whole CDR3 region reads CASSLNTANSDYTF.

This clone was counted only a few times. The gene names here belong to mouse. The read stops 1 residue short of the end of the CDR3; the missing end is completed from the germline J gene. This sample also contains other DNA sequences that code for the same CDR3. This rearrangement joins TRBV26 to TRBJ2-5; no firm D call. V shed 3 bases and J shed 1 base, with 8 bases lying between them. This CDR3 comprises 14 residues. Per the germline V gene, CDR1 is KGHPV and CDR2 is FQNQEV (reference sequence). The covered CDR3 bases are TGTGCCAGCAGTCTATCCTTATACCAAGACACCCAGTAC. Translated: CASSLSLYQDTQY. The entire CDR3 sequence reads CASSLSLYQDTQYF. Supplemented by reference TRBV26 and TRBJ2-5, the full variable domain reads NSKVIQTPRYLVKGQGQKAKMRCIPEKGHPVVFWYQQNKNNEFKFLINFQNQEVLQQIDMTEKRFSAECPSNSPCSLEIQSSEAGDSALYLCASSLSLYQDTQYFGPGTRLLVL.

With respect to this clone: Mouse gene names apply. Coverage ceases 1 residue before the CDR3 finishes, and the germline J gene fills in the end. The chain carries TRBV3 and TRBJ1-3, with a possible D match to TRBD1 (5 bases). The CDR3 is made up of 14 amino acids. V was clipped by 4 bases and J by 0 bases, with 7 bases between them. Germline loops: CDR1 SNHLY, CDR2 FYNGKV (reference sequence). CDR3 residues: CASSWGVSGNTLYF. The sequenced part of the CDR3 DNA is TGTGCCAGCAGCTGGGGGGTTTCTGGAAATACGCTCTAT.

This clone was seen once. The germline and genes are mouse ones. The read comes to an end 1 residue before the CDR3 does, leaving the germline J gene to fill in the end. The rearrangement links TRBV12-2 to TRBJ2-3; D may be TRBD2 (5 bases). The V gene's germline CDR1 is SGHLS and CDR2 HYDKME. The CDR3 is made up of 14 amino acids. The germline V and J ends were trimmed by 0 bases and 0 bases, with 6 bases remaining between them. Here the CDR3 reads CASSLMGSAETLYF. CDR3 DNA, as far as it was read: TGTGCCAGCTCTCTCATGGGGAGTGCAGAAACGCTGTAT. Full variable domain (missing parts from reference TRBV12-2 and TRBJ2-3): NSGVVQSPRYIIKGKGERSILKCIPISGHLSVAWYQQTQGQELKFFIQHYDKMERDKGNLPSRFSVQQFDDYHSEMNMSALELEDSAVYFCASSLMGSAETLYFGSGTRLTVL.

Comment on this clone: Gene names and germline match the mouse. The missing CDR3 end, 1 residue past where the read stops, is filled in from the germline J gene. The V gene is TRBV26, the J gene TRBJ2-1; no firm D call. V was pared by 4 bases and J by 1 base, with 8 bases between. This CDR3 is built from 14 residues. Germline V gene lookup returns CDR1 KGHPV and CDR2 FQNQEV (reference sequence). The CDR3 is CASSQNRNYAEQFF. The sequenced part of the CDR3 DNA is TGTGCCAGCAGTCAGAATAGGAACTATGCTGAGCAGTTC.

This clone showed up just a few times. Gene names follow the mouse nomenclature. The read gets to within 1 residue of the CDR3 end, and the germline J gene fills in the rest. V gene TRBV26 combines with J gene TRBJ1-1; a weak D match, TRBD1 (6 bases). Germline CDR1 reads KGHPV; CDR2 reads FQNQEV (reference sequence). V lost 1 base and J 3 bases, leaving 9 bases between the germline ends. This CDR3 comprises 14 residues. The CDR3 sequence is CASSLWGADTEVFF. Partial CDR3 DNA: TGTGCCAGCAGTCTGTGGGGGGCGGACACAGAAGTCTTC. Filled out from reference TRBV26 and TRBJ1-1, the complete variable domain reads NSKVIQTPRYLVKGQGQKAKMRCIPEKGHPVVFWYQQNKNNEFKFLINFQNQEVLQQIDMTEKRFSAECPSNSPCSLEIQSSEAGDSALYLCASSLWGADTEVFFGKGTRLTVV.

With regard to this clone: Gene names are mouse gene names. The CDR3 end falls 1 residue outside the read, so it is completed with the germline J gene. The V gene is TRBV2, the J gene TRBJ2-5; D perhaps matches TRBD2 (6 bases). This CDR3 contains 16 residues. Looked up from germline, CDR1 is LGHNA and CDR2 is YSYQKL. Trimming pared 0 bases from V and 0 bases from J, leaving 10 bases between. This CDR3 reads CASSQEGTLNQDTQYF. Partial CDR3 DNA: TGTGCCAGCAGCCAAGAAGGGACTCTTAACCAAGACACCCAGTAC.

This clone was seen just once. Gene names are mouse gene names. The read ends 1 residue before the CDR3 terminus; that terminus is restored from the germline J gene. The chain links TRBV24 to TRBJ2-4; 8 positions agree with TRBD2. With V trimmed by 0 bases and J by 0 bases, 2 bases remained unmatched. The CDR3 extends over 16 amino acids. The V gene's germline CDR1 is KGHTA and CDR2 FRNEEI. The CDR3 region is CASSLYGGGSQNTLYF. The covered CDR3 bases are TGTGCCAGCAGTCTGTATGGGGGGGGTAGTCAAAACACCTTGTAC.

As concerns this clone: All gene names here are mouse names. The sequenced fragment ends 1 residue before the CDR3 boundary, so the rest is inferred from the germline J gene. The chain uses TRBV26 and TRBJ2-1; D not certain. V was trimmed by 6 bases and J by 1 base, leaving 10 bases between them. Germline loops: CDR1 KGHPV, CDR2 FQNQEV (reference sequence). CDR3 length equals 14 residues. The CDR3 loop reads CASSPETNYAEQFF. CDR3 bases read: TGTGCCAGCAGCCCCGAGACAAACTATGCTGAGCAGTTC.

Worth noting for this clone: Gene names refer to mouse genes. The read terminates 1 residue before the CDR3 end, so the remaining end is supplied by the germline J gene. The J gene is TRBJ2-5, the V gene TRBV26; no definite D call. V lost 0 bases to trimming and J lost 6 bases, with 7 bases between them. CDR3 length equals 13 residues. Germline CDR1 and CDR2: KGHPV and FQNQEV (reference sequence). CDR3 residues: CASSLSGSDTQYF. CDR3 DNA (partial): TGTGCCAGCAGTCTGTCTGGGTCGGACACCCAGTAC. Combining the CDR3 with reference TRBV26 and TRBJ2-5 gives the whole variable domain NSKVIQTPRYLVKGQGQKAKMRCIPEKGHPVVFWYQQNKNNEFKFLINFQNQEVLQQIDMTEKRFSAECPSNSPCSLEIQSSEAGDSALYLCASSLSGSDTQYFGPGTRLLVL.

Concerning this clone: Gene labels here are mouse ones. The read stops 1 residue short of the end of the CDR3; the missing end is completed from the germline J gene. The J gene is TRBJ2-2, the V gene TRBV17; possibly TRBD2 for D (6 bases). The CDR3 spans 14 residues. V was shortened by 3 bases and J by 1 base, with 6 bases between the two germline ends. Germline V gene data show CDR1 as MNHDT and CDR2 as YYDKIL. The sequenced part of the CDR3 DNA is TGTGCTAGCAGTAGTGGGGGAAACACCGGGCAGCTCTAC. Its protein product is CASSSGGNTGQLY. The whole CDR3 sequence is CASSSGGNTGQLYF. The entire variable domain, with the rest obtained from reference TRBV17 and TRBJ2-2, is as follows: DTTVKQNPRYKLARVGKPVNLICSQTMNHDTMYWYQKKPNQAPKLLLFYYDKILNREADTFEKFQSSRPNNSFCSLYIGSAGLEYSAMYLCASSSGGNTGQLYFGEGSKLTVL.

On this clone itself: Mouse gene names apply. The DNA ends 1 residue before the CDR3 does, and the rest of the CDR3 is filled in from the germline J gene. The V call is TRBV3, the J call TRBJ1-6; D not certain. TRBJ1-6 is an open reading frame whose function is uncertain. This CDR3 spans 13 amino acids. Trimming removed 1 base at V and 3 bases at J, with 1 base between. CDR1 is SNHLY, CDR2 FYNGKV, per germline (reference sequence). The DNA read from the CDR3 is TGTGCCAGCAGCTTAGACTATAATTCGCCCCTCTAC. It translates to CASSLDYNSPLY. The full-length CDR3 reads as CASSLDYNSPLYF.

This clone turned up a few times. Here the gene names and germline are mouse. The CDR3 extends 1 residue past the end of the read, so its final part is completed from the germline J gene. The chain recombines TRBV23 with TRBJ2-7; the tabulated D call, TRBD1, remains unverified against the DNA. Germline loops: CDR1 KGHTA, CDR2 FQNQQP. The CDR3 has 13 amino acids. The CDR3 sequence: CSSSQPDRYEQYF. The CDR3 DNA, read in part, is TGCTCCAGCAGTCAACCGGACAGATATGAACAGTAC.

This clone was observed a handful of times. Gene names are mouse gene names. The CDR3 end lies 1 residue beyond the end of the read and is filled in from the germline J gene. The rearrangement links TRBV26 to TRBJ2-3; no clear D gene. The V and J ends lost 2 bases and 0 bases respectively, with 3 bases between them. Germline V gives CDR1 KGHPV, CDR2 FQNQEV (reference sequence). This CDR3 has 13 residues. CDR3 DNA (partial): TGTGCCAGCAGTCTGAGAAGTGCAGAAACGCTGTAT. Amino acid sequence: CASSLRSAETLY. Given in full, the CDR3 is CASSLRSAETLYF.

This clone was found a few times. The listed genes are named as in mouse. Read data end 1 residue before the CDR3 end; the end is taken from the germline J gene. The J gene is TRBJ2-7, the V gene TRBV26; 13 bases are a match to TRBD2. The CDR3 is 15 residues long. Germline V gives CDR1 KGHPV, CDR2 FQNQEV (reference sequence). V lost 4 bases, J lost 5 bases, and 5 bases stayed unmatched. The CDR3 reads CASSPDWGGANEQYF. CDR3 DNA, as far as it was read: TGTGCCAGCAGTCCGGACTGGGGGGGCGCGAATGAACAGTAC.

A word on this clone: Mouse germline and gene names are used. Read data end 1 residue before the CDR3 end; the end is taken from the germline J gene. V gene TRBV26 combines with J gene TRBJ1-2; 7 nucleotides match TRBD1. There are 14 residues in the CDR3. Germline CDR1 is KGHPV and CDR2 is FQNQEV (reference sequence). V trimming: 0 bases; J trimming: 4 bases; junction bases outside the gene matches: 2. CDR3 bases read: TGTGCCAGCAGTCTGTCGACAGGGACCTCCGACTACACC. Encoded protein: CASSLSTGTSDYT. Given in full, the CDR3 is CASSLSTGTSDYTF.

Judged by abundance, this clone is medium-sized. Gene names are the mouse ones. Coverage ceases 1 residue before the CDR3 finishes, and the germline J gene fills in the end. The rearrangement links TRBV26 to TRBJ2-7; a weak D match, TRBD1 (6 bases). The CDR3 is made up of 14 amino acids. Trimming stripped 0 bases from V and 7 bases from J, with 13 bases between. The germline V gene encodes CDR1 KGHPV and CDR2 FQNQEV (reference sequence). Partial CDR3 DNA: TGTGCCAGCAGTCTGTCGTCAGGGGCAGGGGAACAGTAC. Translation: CASSLSSGAGEQY. The whole CDR3 protein is CASSLSSGAGEQYF.

This clone ranks as medium-sized. The gene symbols are mouse symbols. The CDR3 bases that were read are TGTGCCAGCAGCCAAGAGCAGGGGATGGAAGTCTTC. It translates to CASSQEQGMEVF. The whole CDR3 sequence reads CASSQEQGMEVFF. The chain is built from TRBV2 and TRBJ1-1; perhaps TRBD1 as D (6 bases). From the germline J gene comes the end of the CDR3, since the read stops 1 residue before it. CDR3 length equals 13 residues. Trimming took off 0 bases at V and 8 bases at J, with 10 bases between the two ends. Germline CDR1 is LGHNA and CDR2 is YSYQKL.

In regard to this clone: Mouse names are used for the genes. The read terminates 1 residue before the CDR3 end, so the remaining end is supplied by the germline J gene. This chain connects TRBV26 to TRBJ1-1; D is undetermined. V gave up 2 bases and J gave up 3 bases, with 7 bases separating them. This CDR3 spans 13 amino acids. Germline V gene data show CDR1 as KGHPV and CDR2 as FQNQEV (reference sequence). The CDR3 sequence is CASSLERDTEVFF. The CDR3 DNA, read in part, is TGTGCCAGCAGTCTGGAACGGGACACAGAAGTCTTC.

Comment on this clone: The gene names here belong to mouse. The read finishes 1 residue shy of the CDR3 end, and the germline J gene is used to complete it. The V and J genes are TRBV16 and TRBJ2-4, with 10 bases aligning to TRBD2. CDR1 is SGHSA, CDR2 FRNQAP, per germline. CDR3 length equals 15 residues. Trimming at V came to 3 bases and at J to 1 base, leaving 1 base not matched to a gene. Incomplete CDR3 DNA: TGTGCAAGCAGCTTTGGACTGGGGGGTCAAAACACCTTGTAC. It is translated as CASSFGLGGQNTLY. From start to end, the CDR3 is CASSFGLGGQNTLYF.

This clone was counted between two and nine times. Mouse names are used for the genes. The missing CDR3 end, 1 residue past where the read stops, is filled in from the germline J gene. The chain joins TRBV13-3 to TRBJ2-1; the D gene is possibly TRBD2 (7 bases). The CDR3 has 14 residues. CDR1 and CDR2 (germline): NNHDY, SYVADS. The V and J ends lost 0 bases and 7 bases respectively, with 11 bases between them. The CDR3 region is CASSDGGGRAEQFF. Partial CDR3 DNA: TGTGCCAGCAGTGATGGCGGGGGGCGAGCTGAGCAGTTC.

Concerning this clone itself: Mouse gene names and germline throughout. The DNA ends 1 residue before the CDR3 does, and the rest of the CDR3 is filled in from the germline J gene. This chain connects TRBV12-1 to TRBJ2-5; the match to TRBD2 covers 11 bases. Germline lookup yields CDR1 SGHSN and CDR2 HYEKVE. With 0 bases clipped from V and 6 bases from J, the junction kept 1 base outside the gene matches. This CDR3 region has 14 residues. This CDR3 is CASSLGDWGDTQYF. The DNA read from the CDR3 is TGTGCCAGCTCTCTCGGGGACTGGGGGGACACCCAGTAC. Using reference TRBV12-1 and TRBJ2-5 for the parts outside the CDR3, the full variable domain is DSGVVQSPRHIIKEKGGRSVLTCIPISGHSNVVWYQQTLGKELKFLIQHYEKVERDKGFLPSRFSVQQFDDYHSEMNMSALELEDSAMYFCASSLGDWGDTQYFGPGTRLLVL.

On this clone itself: Mouse germline and gene names are used. The CDR3 reads CASSLEGALYEQYF. The DNA read from the CDR3 is TGTGCCAGCAGCTTAGAGGGGGCTCTCTATGAACAGTAC. V is TRBV3 and J is TRBJ2-7, with a tentative D call TRBD1 (7 bases). The read falls 1 residue short of the CDR3 end, and the missing part is taken from the germline J gene. Trimming removed 1 base at V and 3 bases at J, with 10 bases between. The germline CDR1 and CDR2 sequences are SNHLY and FYNGKV (reference sequence). The CDR3 is made up of 14 amino acids.

In its sample, this clone is medium-sized. All gene names here are mouse names. The CDR3 end is not reached by the read, which stops 1 residue before it; the germline J gene fills it in. The chain combines TRBV4 with TRBJ2-2; 10 bases are a match to TRBD2. This CDR3 has 16 residues. The germline gives CDR1 LGHDT, CDR2 YNNKQL (reference sequence). V lost 4 bases, J lost 3 bases, and 5 bases stayed unmatched. CDR3 DNA, as far as it was read: TGTGCCAGCAGCTTAAGACTGGGGGGAGACACCGGGCAGCTCTAC. This translates into CASSLRLGGDTGQLY. The full CDR3 reads CASSLRLGGDTGQLYF.

To note about this clone: The genes and germline here are from mouse. The CDR3 end lies 1 residue beyond the end of the read and is filled in from the germline J gene. V is TRBV26 and J is TRBJ1-3; D gene uncertain. From germline, CDR1 is KGHPV and CDR2 FQNQEV (reference sequence). The CDR3 is 12 amino acids. Trimming cost V 6 bases and J 3 bases, with 6 bases left between them. The DNA read from the CDR3 is TGTGCCAGCAGCGCCAGTGGAAATACGCTCTAT. It translates to CASSASGNTLY. The complete CDR3 reads CASSASGNTLYF.

In this sample, this clone turned up a few times. Gene names and germline match the mouse. The read finishes 1 residue shy of the CDR3 end, and the germline J gene is used to complete it. The V gene is TRBV26, the J gene TRBJ1-4; TRBD1 matches at 11 bases. The CDR3 runs to 16 residues. The V segment lost 4 bases and the J segment 5 bases; nucleotides outside the gene matches: 6. Germline V CDR1 and CDR2: KGHPV, FQNQEV (reference sequence). CDR3 bases read: TGTGCCAGCAGTCCCCCCGGACAGGGGGCGAACGAAAGATTATTT. Translated: CASSPPGQGANERLF. In full, the CDR3 reads CASSPPGQGANERLFF.

This clone turned up a few times. The gene symbols are mouse symbols. The read halts 1 residue ahead of the CDR3 end, with the missing end drawn from the germline J gene. The J gene is TRBJ2-3, the V gene TRBV26, with D unclear. Trimming cost V 2 bases and J 0 bases, with 9 bases left between them. The CDR3 is 15 amino acids. The germline V gene has CDR1 KGHPV and CDR2 FQNQEV (reference sequence). CDR3: CASSLPGISAETLYF. CDR3 bases read: TGTGCCAGCAGTCTGCCAGGAATTAGTGCAGAAACGCTGTAT.

On this clone itself: Mouse gene names and germline throughout. The CDR3 end falls 1 residue outside the read, so it is completed with the germline J gene. The chain couples TRBV23 to TRBJ2-7; the table's D call TRBD1 went unverified against the DNA. This CDR3 is 13 amino acids long. The germline V gene has CDR1 KGHTA and CDR2 FQNQQP. The CDR3 bases that were read are TGCTCCAGCAGTCAAGGGACAGGGGTTGAACAGTAC. Translated: CSSSQGTGVEQY. The full-length CDR3 reads as CSSSQGTGVEQYF.

This clone has more than one count but fewer than ten. A much larger clone differs from this one at a single base, so this may be a read error. Here the gene names and germline are mouse. With the read ending 1 residue before the CDR3 end, the germline J gene is used to fill in that end. The identical CDR3 is also encoded by other nucleotide sequences in the sample. The chain recombines TRBV26 with TRBJ1-1, with a possible D match to TRBD1 (5 bases). V lost 4 bases to trimming and J lost 1 base, with 7 bases between them. Germline V lookup: CDR1 KGHPV, CDR2 FQNQEV (reference sequence). The CDR3 extends over 13 amino acids. The sequenced part of the CDR3 DNA is TGTGCCAGCAGTCCCGGACAAAACACAGAAGTCTTC. Its translation is CASSPGQNTEVF. The entire CDR3 reads CASSPGQNTEVFF.

In the case of this clone: The genes and germline here are from mouse. This same CDR3 is encoded by further DNA sequences in the sample. CDR3 bases read: TGTGCCAGCAGTCTGTTAGGGGGCGCAGAAACGCTGTAT. The encoded protein is CASSLLGGAETLY. From start to end, the CDR3 is CASSLLGGAETLYF. The V and J genes are TRBV26 and TRBJ2-3, with D possibly being TRBD1 (7 bases). The read terminates 1 residue ahead of where the CDR3 ends, so the germline J gene completes it. Trimming removed 1 base from V and 3 bases from J, with 8 bases in between. Germline V CDR1 and CDR2: KGHPV, FQNQEV (reference sequence). The CDR3 covers 14 residues.

By share of the sample, this clone is medium-sized. These gene names are mouse names. Read coverage stops 1 residue before the CDR3 terminus; the germline J gene supplies the remainder. The gene calls are TRBV23 and TRBJ2-2; the table's D call TRBD2 went unverified against the DNA. There are 16 residues in the CDR3. CDR1 and CDR2 (germline): KGHTA, FQNQQP. The CDR3 spells CSSSQSGGANTGQLYF. Partial CDR3 DNA: TGCTCCAGCAGTCAATCTGGGGGTGCAAACACCGGGCAGCTCTAC.